This T cell receptor (beta chain) was identified during a study of cytomegalovirus exposure and HLA in healthy donors. The PCR employed 60 Vbeta primers together with 13 Jbeta primers. Sequencing used immunoSEQ multiplex PCR; TCRdb keeps in-frame clones, though not all of them. Reported are about 79,000 clones; the ten largest clones contain about 4.6%. Study-wide findings and caveats: At a 0.05 false discovery rate, a later analysis found 18,000 or so TCR beta sequences to be associated with HLA alleles. In an earlier analysis, in some 600 donors, most V segments appeared productive either ~87% or ~30% of the time. When presence/absence was analysed, sequencing depth was taken to be roughly uniform across donors.

As to this clone: Its target is not known.

The length of the CDR3 is 14 residues. Between the trimmed V and J ends, which lost 5 bases and 1 base, there was a span of 9 bases. CDR1 is MGHDK and CDR2 is SYGVNS in the germline V gene. The chain couples TRBV25-1 to TRBJ2-1, with D tentatively TRBD2 (6 bases). This clonotype originated in a man aged 25-40 years in good health and CMV-seronegative. Sequenced sample: PBMCs. The CDR3 is CASSRRVSYNEQFF. The DNA for the CDR3 is TGTGCCAGCAGTCGGAGGGTGTCCTACAATGAGCAGTTCTTC.